This T cell receptor beta chain was profiled in a study of identical twins. Findings of the study overall: Excess sharing between twins was weaker in beta out-of-frame sequences. An excess of low generation probability was shown by twin-shared out-of-frame alpha sequences.

Template switching created a universal primer site, and the cDNA included unique molecular identifiers. TCRdb re-derived calls from the 5' RACE reads in MiXCR, one entry per CDR3 protein. The sample includes roughly 1,500,000 distinct CDR3 sequences, roughly a third of them seen just once. This CDR3 comprises 15 residues. Germline V gene lookup returns CDR1 KGHDR and CDR2 SFDVKD. J was trimmed by 3 bases and V by 0 bases; bases with no gene match: 0. This clonotype was seen a handful of times. The target antigen is unknown. This receptor was obtained from a newborn girl in good health. Sequenced: cord blood. The V gene is TRBV24-1, the J gene TRBJ2-1, with TRBD1 identical over 8 bases. The CDR3 here is CATSDLGQGYNEQFF. The DNA for the CDR3 is TGTGCCACCAGTGATTTGGGACAGGGCTACAATGAGCAGTTCTTC.